These 18 T cell receptor beta chains were sequenced from one sample in a study of shared T cell receptors in the human thymus. The repertoire was sequenced with immunoSEQ multiplex PCR; TCRdb's copy has only in-frame clones and lacks some. Of hundreds of thousands of clones listed, 70% to 90% are singletons. The sample also formed part of further work on human thymus T cells.

Source material: thymocytes. Receptor source: a boy under three years old with a congenital heart defect.

V and J are TRBV19 and TRBJ1-5, with a possible D match to TRBD1 (6 bases). Looked up from germline, CDR1 is LNHDA and CDR2 is SQIVND (reference sequence). CDR3 length: 15 residues. The V gene lost 5 bases and the J gene lost 0 bases, with 11 bases spanning the gap. The CDR3 nucleotides are TGTGCCAGTAGTGGTGGACAGTATAGCAATCAGCCCCAGCATTTT. Its protein product is CASSGGQYSNQPQHF. The full variable domain, rest sourced from reference TRBV19 and TRBJ1-5, is DGGITQSPKYLFRKEGQNVTLSCEQNLNHDAMYWYRQDPGQGLRLIYYSQIVNDFQKGDIAEGYSVSREKKESFPLTVTSAQKNPTAFYLCASSGGQYSNQPQHFGDGTRLSIL.

The V gene is TRBV28, the J gene TRBJ2-1, with a weak D call TRBD2 (6 bases). The CDR3 extends over 12 amino acids. Germline V gene sequence: CDR1 MDHEN, CDR2 SYDVKM. V gave up 6 bases and J gave up 13 bases, with 16 bases separating them. The CDR3 loop reads CASRPRRGLQFF. In DNA, the CDR3 is TGTGCCAGCAGGCCCCGGCGGGGACTCCAGTTCTTC.

The CDR3 spells CASSMGLAGGSNLPTKSSSYEQYF. The CDR3 nucleotides read TGTGCCAGCAGTATGGGACTAGCGGGAGGTTCCAACCTACCAACTAAATCAAGCTCCTACGAGCAGTACTTC. J is TRBJ2-7 and V is TRBV27, with TRBD2 matching over 15 bases. The CDR3 covers 24 residues. The V segment lost 5 bases and the J segment 0 bases; nucleotides outside the gene matches: 26. In germline, CDR1 is MNHEY, CDR2 SMNVEV (reference sequence).

The CDR3 here is CASSFGGRAYYNEQFF. CDR3 DNA: TGTGCCAGCAGCTTTGGGGGGAGGGCGTACTACAATGAGCAGTTCTTC. This chain joins TRBV7-9 and TRBJ2-1, with 7 bases matching TRBD2. This CDR3 region has 16 residues. The J segment lost 3 bases and the V segment lost 3 bases, leaving 8 bases of the junction unmatched. Germline V lookup: CDR1 SEHNR, CDR2 FQNEAQ (reference sequence).

The V gene is TRBV30, the J gene TRBJ2-1; D possibly corresponds to TRBD2 (5 bases). Germline V CDR1 and CDR2: GTSNPN, SVGIG (reference sequence). CDR3 length: 15 amino acids. Deletions cut 2 bases from V and 4 bases from J, with 15 bases between. The CDR3 sequence: CAWSSAGPRYNEQFF. For the CDR3, the DNA is TGTGCCTGGAGTTCGGCGGGTCCACGTTACAATGAGCAGTTCTTC.

This clone was seen a single time. The chain links TRBV5-5 to TRBJ1-2; TRBD1 aligns across 8 bases. The CDR3 totals 16 residues. V was clipped by 4 bases and J by 3 bases; unmatched bases: 11. Germline-derived CDR1 and CDR2 are SGHKS and YYEKEE (reference sequence). This chain's CDR3 is CASSPPPGQDDYGYTF. CDR3 sequence (DNA): TGTGCCAGCAGCCCACCGCCGGGACAGGATGACTATGGCTACACCTTC.

In this sample, this clone turned up once. The genes are TRBV5-1 and TRBJ2-7; 7 positions match TRBD2. The CDR3 is made up of 18 amino acids. Germline CDR1 SGHRS, CDR2 YFSETQ. V trimming: 0 bases; J trimming: 4 bases; junction bases outside the gene matches: 16. CDR3 in DNA: TGCGCCAGCAGCTTGGGTGCCAGGACTAGTCAAGCCGTATACGAGCAGTACTTC. Translated, it gives CASSLGARTSQAVYEQYF.

V is TRBV14 and J is TRBJ2-2; 8 bases agree with TRBD1. The V gene's germline CDR1 is SGHDN and CDR2 FVKESK. Trimming removed 5 bases from V and 0 bases from J; junction bases left unmatched: 2. The CDR3 runs to 15 residues. The DNA of the CDR3 is TGTGCCAGCAGCGAGGACAGGGCGAACACCGGGGAGCTGTTTTTT. Its protein product is CASSEDRANTGELFF.

This rearrangement joins TRBV4-1 to TRBJ2-5; TRBD1 is a possible D gene (5 bases). V lost 4 bases and J 5 bases, leaving 20 bases between the germline ends. Germline CDR1 and CDR2: MGHRA and YSYEKL. The CDR3 extends over 16 amino acids. CDR3 loop: CASSRRAGQIRETQYF. CDR3 nucleotides: TGCGCCAGCAGCCGACGAGCAGGACAAATAAGGGAGACCCAGTACTTC.

The chain links TRBV27 to TRBJ2-1; TRBD2 aligns across 10 bases. Looked up from germline, CDR1 is MNHEY and CDR2 is SMNVEV (reference sequence). V lost 7 bases, J lost 8 bases, and 20 bases stayed unmatched. The CDR3 runs 18 residues. The CDR3 DNA reads as TGTGCCAGCAACCCCTTAGGGTGGGCTAGCGGGAGTTTCCATGAGCAGTTCTTC. Encoded protein: CASNPLGWASGSFHEQFF.

The chain carries TRBV6-5 and TRBJ2-5, with 12 bases that match TRBD1. The CDR3 covers 15 residues. Germline CDR1 is MNHEY and CDR2 is SVGAGI. J gave up 5 bases and V 2 bases, and 3 bases lay outside the gene matches. CDR3: CASSYGTGGRETQYF. DNA for the CDR3: TGTGCCAGCAGTTACGGGACAGGGGGCCGGGAGACCCAGTACTTC.

The chain recombines TRBV28 with TRBJ2-5; D unclear. The germline V gene has CDR1 MDHEN and CDR2 SYDVKM. The germline V and J ends were trimmed by 2 bases and 5 bases, with 9 bases remaining between them. The CDR3 has 13 amino acids. CDR3 region: CASSLIQWETQYF. CDR3 DNA sequence: TGTGCCAGCAGTTTAATTCAGTGGGAGACCCAGTACTTC.

This clone was counted a single time. The chain carries TRBV2 and TRBJ1-2; D may be TRBD1 (6 bases). The CDR3 is made up of 12 amino acids. Germline CDR1 is SNHLY and CDR2 is FYNNEI. V dropped 6 bases and J dropped 6 bases, with 11 bases sitting between them. The CDR3 nucleotides are TGTGCCAGCAGGGGACAAATAGATGGCTACACCTTC. It translates to CASRGQIDGYTF.

This clone was observed once. Other DNA sequences in the sample encode the same CDR3. This chain connects TRBV27 to TRBJ2-1, with D perhaps matching TRBD2 (6 bases). V shed 6 bases and J shed 4 bases, with 10 bases lying between them. Germline V gives CDR1 MNHEY, CDR2 SMNVEV (reference sequence). This CDR3 comprises 13 residues. The chain's CDR3 is CASSLGLYNEQFF. The CDR3 DNA reads as TGTGCCAGCAGCCTGGGACTTTACAATGAGCAGTTCTTC.

The rearrangement uses TRBV4-2 and TRBJ1-1; TRBD1 agrees at 8 bases. Germline V lookup: CDR1 LGHNA, CDR2 YNFKEQ. This CDR3 has 16 amino acids. J was trimmed by 0 bases and V by 0 bases; bases with no gene match: 3. CDR3 residues: CASSQDSGQVNTEAFF. CDR3 DNA: TGTGCCAGCAGCCAAGATTCGGGACAGGTGAACACTGAAGCTTTCTTT.

The J gene is TRBJ1-1, the V gene TRBV11-2; D call uncertain. V lost 5 bases, J lost 7 bases, and 14 bases lay in between. Germline values: CDR1 SGHAT, CDR2 FQNNGV. This CDR3 is 13 amino acids long. The CDR3 sequence: CASSPLGRGEAFF. CDR3 bases: TGTGCCAGCAGCCCCCTCGGACGGGGTGAAGCTTTCTTT.

The V and J genes are TRBV5-1 and TRBJ2-1; 11 positions match TRBD2. J gave up 0 bases and V 3 bases, and 2 bases lay outside the gene matches. Germline lookup yields CDR1 SGHRS and CDR2 YFSETQ. The CDR3 covers 16 residues. CDR3 sequence reads: CASSSTSGGSYNEQFF. The CDR3 coding sequence is TGCGCCAGCAGCTCTACTAGCGGGGGCTCCTACAATGAGCAGTTCTTC.

The rearrangement uses TRBV28 and TRBJ1-5, with D possibly being TRBD1 (6 bases). Trimming shortened V by 11 bases and J by 1 base, and 21 bases separated the two germline ends. This CDR3 comprises 16 residues. From germline, CDR1 is MDHEN and CDR2 SYDVKM. Here the CDR3 reads CASAPSLGASNQPQHF. The CDR3 DNA reads TGTGCCTCAGCTCCGTCTTTGGGGGCCAGCAATCAGCCCCAGCATTTT.